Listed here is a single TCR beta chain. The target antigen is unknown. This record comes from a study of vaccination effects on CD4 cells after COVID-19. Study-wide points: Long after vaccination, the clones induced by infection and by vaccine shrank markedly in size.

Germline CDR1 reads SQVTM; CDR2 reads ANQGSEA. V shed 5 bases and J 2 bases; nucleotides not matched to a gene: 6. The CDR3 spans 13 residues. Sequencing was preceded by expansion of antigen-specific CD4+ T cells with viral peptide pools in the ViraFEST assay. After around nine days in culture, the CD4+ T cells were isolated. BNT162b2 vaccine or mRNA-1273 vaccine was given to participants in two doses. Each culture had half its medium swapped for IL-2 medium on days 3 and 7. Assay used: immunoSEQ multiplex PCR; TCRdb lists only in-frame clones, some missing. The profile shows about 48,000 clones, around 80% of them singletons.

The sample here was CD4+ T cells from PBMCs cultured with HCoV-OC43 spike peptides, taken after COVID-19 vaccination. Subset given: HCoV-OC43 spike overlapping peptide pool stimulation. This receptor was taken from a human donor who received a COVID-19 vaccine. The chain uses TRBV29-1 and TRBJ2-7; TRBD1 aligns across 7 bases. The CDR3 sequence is CSVKGTVTYEQYF. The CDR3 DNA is TGCAGCGTTAAGGGGACAGTTACCTACGAGCAGTACTTC.